These 9 T cell receptor beta chains share one sample of origin, sequenced in a study of T cells in women clearing cervical HPV infection. The data were produced by immunoSEQ multiplex PCR, yet TCRdb's version contains in-frame clones alone and is incomplete. Recorded for this sample: 20,000 to 25,000 clones. The specimen sequenced was blood buffy coat. The receptors derive from a woman between 18 and 69 years old with a cervical HPV16 infection that either progressed to CIN3+ or cleared (not recorded which).

Of note for this clone: The CDR3 goes on 3 residues after the read ends, and that part is filled in from the germline J gene. The genes are TRBV6-1 and TRBJ1-1; D is perhaps TRBD1 (6 bases). V shed 4 bases and J shed 1 base, with 16 bases lying between them. CDR3 length equals 16 residues. Germline CDR1 MNHNS, CDR2 SASEGT. The CDR3 bases that were read are TGTGCCAGCAGTGCCTACATGGACAGAGAGAACACTGAA. As protein: CASSAYMDRENTE. Given in full, the CDR3 is CASSAYMDRENTEAFF.

With regard to this clone: From the germline J gene comes the end of the CDR3, since the read stops 3 residues before it. The chain joins TRBV5-1 to TRBJ1-1; D gene unclear. CDR1 SGHRS and CDR2 YFSETQ come from the germline V gene. This CDR3 is built from 11 residues. The CDR3: CASSLGRGAFF. Partial CDR3 DNA: TGCGCCAGCAGCTTGGGACGGGGA.

On this clone: The observed sequence ends 3 residues before the CDR3 terminus, with the missing tail filled in from the germline J gene. J is TRBJ2-6 and V is TRBV5-1; no clear D gene. Germline CDR1 SGHRS, CDR2 YFSETQ. CDR3 length equals 16 residues. The V end was cut by 5 bases, the J end by 2 bases, with 14 bases between. The DNA read from the CDR3 is TGCGCCAGCAGGCACTCCTCTGCTGCTGGGGCCAACGTC. Encoded protein: CASRHSSAAGANV. The full CDR3 sequence reads CASRHSSAAGANVLTF.

About this clone itself: The read is 3 residues too short to cover the CDR3 end, so that end is filled in from the germline J gene. The J gene is TRBJ2-3, the V gene TRBV7-2; no definite D call. The V end was cut by 5 bases, the J end by 0 bases, with 12 bases between. The CDR3 contains 15 residues. CDR1 and CDR2 (germline): SGHTA, FQGNSA. The sequenced part of the CDR3 DNA is TGTGCCAGCAGCACTCTGATGAGTAGCACAGATACG. It specifies CASSTLMSSTDT. The CDR3 in full is CASSTLMSSTDTQYF.

Remarks on this clone: The read terminates 3 residues ahead of where the CDR3 ends, so the germline J gene completes it. The chain has TRBV5-1 and TRBJ2-6, with D maybe TRBD2 (5 bases). V was pared by 2 bases and J by 1 base, with 7 bases between. CDR3 length: 15 amino acids. Looked up from germline, CDR1 is SGHRS and CDR2 is YFSETQ. This chain's CDR3 is CASSFEGSGANVLTF. The part of the CDR3 DNA that was read is TGCGCCAGCAGCTTTGAGGGTTCTGGGGCCAACGTC.

Comment on this clone: The read is 3 residues too short to cover the CDR3 end, so that end is filled in from the germline J gene. The J gene is TRBJ1-1, the V gene TRBV5-6; no clear D. CDR3 length equals 14 residues. The germline V gene encodes CDR1 SGHDT and CDR2 YYEEEE. V gave up 0 bases and J gave up 1 base, with 7 bases separating them. The covered CDR3 bases are TGTGCCAGCAGCTTGGGTCCAAAGAACACTGAA. Encoded protein: CASSLGPKNTE. The whole CDR3 protein reads CASSLGPKNTEAFF.

Remarks on this clone: The observed sequence ends 3 residues before the CDR3 terminus, with the missing tail filled in from the germline J gene. The chain carries TRBV7-2 and TRBJ1-4, with D possibly being TRBD1 (5 bases). Germline V gene data show CDR1 as SGHTA and CDR2 as FQGNSA. The CDR3 length is 15 residues. The covered CDR3 bases are TGTGCCAGCAGCTTAGCGGACACGGTCGGTTCACCA. Translation: CASSLADTVGSP. The entire CDR3 sequence reads CASSLADTVGSPLFF.

About this clone itself: The CDR3 goes on 3 residues after the read ends, and that part is filled in from the germline J gene. The chain couples TRBV7-9 to TRBJ2-7; D call uncertain. Trimming removed 4 bases from V and 2 bases from J, with 9 bases in between. The germline gives CDR1 SEHNR, CDR2 FQNEAQ (reference sequence). This CDR3 is 13 amino acids long. The CDR3 reads CASSSKGPYEQYF. The sequenced CDR3 bases are TGTGCCAGCAGCTCCAAAGGCCCCTACGAG.

As to this clone: The read ends 3 residues shy of where the CDR3 ends; the end is completed using the germline J gene. This rearrangement joins TRBV7-3 to TRBJ2-3, with a possible D match to TRBD2 (5 bases). Germline values: CDR1 SGHTA, CDR2 FQGTGA. V was trimmed by 2 bases and J by 0 bases, leaving 9 bases between them. The CDR3 has 15 residues. Incomplete CDR3 DNA: TGTGCCAGCAGCTTAGTGTCGGGGAGCACAGATACG. Translation gives CASSLVSGSTDT. The full-length CDR3 reads as CASSLVSGSTDTQYF.